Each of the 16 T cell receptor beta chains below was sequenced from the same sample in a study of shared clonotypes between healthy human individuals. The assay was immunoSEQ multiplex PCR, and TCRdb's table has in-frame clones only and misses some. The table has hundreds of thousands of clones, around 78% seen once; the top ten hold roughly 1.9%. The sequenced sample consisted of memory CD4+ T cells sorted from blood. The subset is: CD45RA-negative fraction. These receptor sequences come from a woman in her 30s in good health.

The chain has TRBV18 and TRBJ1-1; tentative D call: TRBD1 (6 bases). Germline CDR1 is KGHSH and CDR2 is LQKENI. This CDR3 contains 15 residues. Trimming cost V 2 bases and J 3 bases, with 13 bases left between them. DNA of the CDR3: TGTGCCAGCTCACCAAACCCCGCAGGGGACACTGAAGCTTTCTTT. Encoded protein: CASSPNPAGDTEAFF.

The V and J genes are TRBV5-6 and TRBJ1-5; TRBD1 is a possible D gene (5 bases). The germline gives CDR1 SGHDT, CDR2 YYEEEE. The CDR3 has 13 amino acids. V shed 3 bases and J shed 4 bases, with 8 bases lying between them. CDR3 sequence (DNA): TGTGCCAGCAGCTGGGGCGGTAATCAGCCCCAGCATTTT. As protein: CASSWGGNQPQHF.

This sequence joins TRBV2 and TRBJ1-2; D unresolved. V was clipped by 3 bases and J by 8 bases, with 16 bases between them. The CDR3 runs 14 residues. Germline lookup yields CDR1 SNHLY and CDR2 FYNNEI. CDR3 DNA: TGTGCCAGCAGTGACGTCGCCAAATCGAAGGGCTACACCTTC. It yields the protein CASSDVAKSKGYTF.

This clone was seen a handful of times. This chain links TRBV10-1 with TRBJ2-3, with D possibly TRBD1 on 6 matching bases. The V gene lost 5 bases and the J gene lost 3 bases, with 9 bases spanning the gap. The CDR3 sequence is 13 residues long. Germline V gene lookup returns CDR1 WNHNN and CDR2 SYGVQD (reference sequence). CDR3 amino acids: CASSFQGTDTQYF. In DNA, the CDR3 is TGCGCCAGCAGTTTCCAGGGGACAGATACGCAGTATTTT.

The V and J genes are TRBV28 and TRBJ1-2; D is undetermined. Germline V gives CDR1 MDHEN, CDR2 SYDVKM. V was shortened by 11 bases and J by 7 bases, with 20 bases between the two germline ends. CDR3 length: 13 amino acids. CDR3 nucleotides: TGTGCCTCAAGGGTCGCAAAAATAGCTGGCTACACCTTC. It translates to CASRVAKIAGYTF.

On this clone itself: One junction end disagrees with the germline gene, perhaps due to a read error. The CDR3 here is CASSLEFERPTERFF. Written as DNA, the CDR3 is TGCGCCAGCAGCTTGGAATTTGAGCGGCCTACCGAGCGGTTCTTC. The rearrangement joins TRBV5-1 to TRBJ2-1; D is perhaps TRBD2 (5 bases). This CDR3 has 15 residues. Germline loops: CDR1 SGHRS, CDR2 YFSETQ.

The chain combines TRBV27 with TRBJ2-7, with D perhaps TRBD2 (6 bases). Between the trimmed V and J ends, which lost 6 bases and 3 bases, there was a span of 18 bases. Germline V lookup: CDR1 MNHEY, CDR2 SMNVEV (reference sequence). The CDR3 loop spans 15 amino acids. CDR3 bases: TGTGCCAGCAGCCCACGGGACTCGCGAGGCTACGAGCAGTACTTC. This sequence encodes CASSPRDSRGYEQYF.

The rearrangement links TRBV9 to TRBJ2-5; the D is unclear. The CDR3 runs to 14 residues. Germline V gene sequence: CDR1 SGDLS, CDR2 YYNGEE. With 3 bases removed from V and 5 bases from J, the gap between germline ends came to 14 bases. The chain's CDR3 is CASSAADGRETQYF. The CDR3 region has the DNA TGTGCCAGCAGCGCCGCGGACGGTAGGGAGACCCAGTACTTC.

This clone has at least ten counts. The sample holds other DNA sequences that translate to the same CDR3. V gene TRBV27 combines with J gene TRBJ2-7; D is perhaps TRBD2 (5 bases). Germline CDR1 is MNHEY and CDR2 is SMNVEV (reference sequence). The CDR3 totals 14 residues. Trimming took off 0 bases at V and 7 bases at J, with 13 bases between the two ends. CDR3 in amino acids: CASSLSGKRREQYF. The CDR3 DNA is TGTGCCAGCAGTTTATCTGGCAAAAGGAGGGAGCAGTACTTC.

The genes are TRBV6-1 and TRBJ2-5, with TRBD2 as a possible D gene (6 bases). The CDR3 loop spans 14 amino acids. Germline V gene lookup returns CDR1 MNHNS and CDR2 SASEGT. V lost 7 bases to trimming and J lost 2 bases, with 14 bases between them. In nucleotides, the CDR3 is TGTGCCAGCAAGACGGGGGAGTATCAAGAGACCCAGTACTTC. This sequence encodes CASKTGEYQETQYF.

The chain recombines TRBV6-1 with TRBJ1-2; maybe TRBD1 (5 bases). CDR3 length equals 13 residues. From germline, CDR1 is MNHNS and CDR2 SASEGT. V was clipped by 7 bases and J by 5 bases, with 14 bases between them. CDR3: CASKPGLSYGYTF. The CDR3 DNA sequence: TGTGCCAGCAAGCCGGGACTGTCATATGGCTACACCTTC.

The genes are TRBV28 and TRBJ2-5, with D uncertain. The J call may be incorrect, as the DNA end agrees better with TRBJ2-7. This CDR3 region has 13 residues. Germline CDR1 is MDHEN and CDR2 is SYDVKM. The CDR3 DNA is TGTGCCAGCAGCCCCCTCCGATTCTACGAGCAGTACTTC. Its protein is CASSPLRFYEQYF.

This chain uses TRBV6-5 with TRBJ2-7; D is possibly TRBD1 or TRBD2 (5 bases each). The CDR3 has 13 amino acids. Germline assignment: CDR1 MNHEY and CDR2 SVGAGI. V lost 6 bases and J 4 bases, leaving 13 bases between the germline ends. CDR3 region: CASRSSGLYEQYF. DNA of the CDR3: TGTGCCAGCAGGTCCTCGGGGCTTTACGAGCAGTACTTC.

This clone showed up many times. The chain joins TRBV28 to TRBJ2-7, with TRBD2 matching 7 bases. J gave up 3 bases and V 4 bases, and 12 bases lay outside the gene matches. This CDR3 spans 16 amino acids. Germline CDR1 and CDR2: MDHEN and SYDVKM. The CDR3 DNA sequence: TGTGCCAGCAGTTCCCAACTGAGGGCGGGAGACTACGAGCAGTACTTC. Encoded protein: CASSSQLRAGDYEQYF.

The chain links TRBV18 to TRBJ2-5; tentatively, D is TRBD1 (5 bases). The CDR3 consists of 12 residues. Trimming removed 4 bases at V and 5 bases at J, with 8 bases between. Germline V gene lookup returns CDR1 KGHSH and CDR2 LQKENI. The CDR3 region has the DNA TGTGCCAGCTCACACAGGCTCGAGACCCAGTACTTC. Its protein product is CASSHRLETQYF.

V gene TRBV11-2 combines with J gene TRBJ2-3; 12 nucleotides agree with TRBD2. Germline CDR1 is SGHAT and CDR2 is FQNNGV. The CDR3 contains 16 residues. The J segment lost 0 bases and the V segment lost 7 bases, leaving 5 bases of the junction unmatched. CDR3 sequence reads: CASTLTSGGSTDTQYF. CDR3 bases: TGTGCCAGCACCCTGACTAGCGGGGGCAGCACAGATACGCAGTATTTT. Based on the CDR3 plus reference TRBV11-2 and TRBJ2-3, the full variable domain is EAGVAQSPRYKIIEKRQSVAFWCNPISGHATLYWYQQILGQGPKLLIQFQNNGVVDDSQLPKDRFSAERLKGVDSTLKIQPAKLEDSAVYLCASTLTSGGSTDTQYFGPGTRLTVL.